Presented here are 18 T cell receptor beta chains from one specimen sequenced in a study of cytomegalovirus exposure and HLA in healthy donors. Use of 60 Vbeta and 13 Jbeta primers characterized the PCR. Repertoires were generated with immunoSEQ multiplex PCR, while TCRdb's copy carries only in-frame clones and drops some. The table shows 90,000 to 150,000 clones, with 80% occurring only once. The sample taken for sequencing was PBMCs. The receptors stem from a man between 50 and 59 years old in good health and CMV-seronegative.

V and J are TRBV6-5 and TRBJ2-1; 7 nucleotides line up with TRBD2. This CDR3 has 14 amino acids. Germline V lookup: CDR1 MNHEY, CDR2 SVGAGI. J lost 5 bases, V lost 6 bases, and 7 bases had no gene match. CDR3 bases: TGTGCCAGCAGACGAGCGGGATCGAACAATGAGCAGTTCTTC. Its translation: CASRRAGSNNEQFF.

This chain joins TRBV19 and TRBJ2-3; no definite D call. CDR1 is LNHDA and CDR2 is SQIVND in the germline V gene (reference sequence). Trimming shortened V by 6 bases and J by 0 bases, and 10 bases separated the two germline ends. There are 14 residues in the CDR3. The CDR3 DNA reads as TGTGCCAGTAGCCGCGCTATGAGCACAGATACGCAGTATTTT. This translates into CASSRAMSTDTQYF.

CDR3 sequence (DNA): TGTGCCAGCATAGGGACATCTCGCACAGATACGCAGTATTTT. As protein: CASIGTSRTDTQYF. This chain uses TRBV28 with TRBJ2-3; maybe TRBD1 (6 bases). Germline V gene data show CDR1 as MDHEN and CDR2 as SYDVKM. The CDR3 totals 14 residues. With 7 bases removed from V and 1 base from J, the gap between germline ends came to 12 bases.

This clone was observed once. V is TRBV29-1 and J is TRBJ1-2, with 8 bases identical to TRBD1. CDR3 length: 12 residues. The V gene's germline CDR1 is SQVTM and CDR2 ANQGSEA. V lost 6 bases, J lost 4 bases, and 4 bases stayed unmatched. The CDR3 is CSVTGDPYGYTF. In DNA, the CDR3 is TGCAGCGTGACAGGGGACCCCTATGGCTACACCTTC.

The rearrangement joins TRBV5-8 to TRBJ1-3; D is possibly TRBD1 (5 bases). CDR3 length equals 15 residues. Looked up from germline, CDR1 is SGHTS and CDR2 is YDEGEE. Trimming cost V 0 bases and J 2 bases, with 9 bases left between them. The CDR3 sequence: CASSLVGRAGNTIYF. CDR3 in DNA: TGTGCCAGCAGCTTGGTTGGCAGGGCTGGAAACACCATATATTTT.

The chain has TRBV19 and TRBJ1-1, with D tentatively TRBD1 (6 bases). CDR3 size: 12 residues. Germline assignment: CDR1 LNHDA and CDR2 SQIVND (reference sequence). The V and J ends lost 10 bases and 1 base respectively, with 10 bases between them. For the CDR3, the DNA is TGTGCCACTATCAGGGGGAACACTGAAGCTTTCTTT. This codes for CATIRGNTEAFF.

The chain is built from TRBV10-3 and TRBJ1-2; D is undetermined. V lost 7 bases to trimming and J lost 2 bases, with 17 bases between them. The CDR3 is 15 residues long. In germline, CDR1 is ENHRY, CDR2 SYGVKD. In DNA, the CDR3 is TGTGCCATCAAACGGGGAGTCGACGGAAACTATGGCTACACCTTC. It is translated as CAIKRGVDGNYGYTF.

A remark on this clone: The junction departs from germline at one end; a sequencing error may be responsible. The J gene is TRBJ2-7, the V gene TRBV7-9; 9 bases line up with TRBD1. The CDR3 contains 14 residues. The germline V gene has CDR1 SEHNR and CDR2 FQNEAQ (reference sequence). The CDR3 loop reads CSSSPPGQGVEQYF. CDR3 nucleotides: TGTTCCAGCAGCCCTCCGGGACAGGGCGTGGAGCAGTACTTC.

CDR3 sequence reads: CASSRGGSNSPLHF. CDR3 nucleotides: TGCGCCAGCAGCCGGGGGGGGAGTAATTCACCCCTCCACTTT. The chain couples TRBV4-3 to TRBJ1-6, with D perhaps TRBD1 (5 bases). The CDR3 is made up of 14 amino acids. Germline CDR1 and CDR2: LGHNA and YSLEER. Trimming stripped 4 bases from V and 6 bases from J, with 10 bases between.

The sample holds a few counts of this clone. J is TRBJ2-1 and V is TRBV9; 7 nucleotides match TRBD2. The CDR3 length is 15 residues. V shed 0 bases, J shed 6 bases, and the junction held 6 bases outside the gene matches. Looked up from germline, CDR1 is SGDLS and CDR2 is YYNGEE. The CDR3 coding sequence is TGTGCCAGCAGCGTAGGCCTAGCGGTAGGCAATGAGCAGTTCTTC. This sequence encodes CASSVGLAVGNEQFF.

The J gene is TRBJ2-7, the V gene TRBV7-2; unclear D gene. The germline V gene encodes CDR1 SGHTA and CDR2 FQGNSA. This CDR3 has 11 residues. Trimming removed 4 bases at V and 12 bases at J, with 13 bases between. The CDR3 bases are TGTGCCAGCAGCTCGACCGAGGTACCGTACTTC. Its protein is CASSSTEVPYF.

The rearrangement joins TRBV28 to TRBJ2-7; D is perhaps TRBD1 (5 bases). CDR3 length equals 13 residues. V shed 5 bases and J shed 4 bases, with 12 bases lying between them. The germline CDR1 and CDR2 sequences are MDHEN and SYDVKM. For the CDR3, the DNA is TGTGCCAGCAGTCATACAGGTAATTACGAGCAGTACTTC. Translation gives CASSHTGNYEQYF.

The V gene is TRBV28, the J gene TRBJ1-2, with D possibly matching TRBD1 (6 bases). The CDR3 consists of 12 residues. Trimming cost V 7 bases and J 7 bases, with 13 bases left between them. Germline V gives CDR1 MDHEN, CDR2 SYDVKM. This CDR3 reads CASTAGVGGYTF. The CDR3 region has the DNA TGTGCCAGCACCGCAGGGGTTGGTGGCTACACCTTC.

In nucleotides, the CDR3 is TGCAGCGTAGCGGGGCAGGGGACTGGGGCCAACGTCCTGACTTTC. It translates to CSVAGQGTGANVLTF. The V gene is TRBV29-1, the J gene TRBJ2-6, with D tentatively TRBD2 (7 bases). Trimming pared 6 bases from V and 2 bases from J, leaving 14 bases between. The CDR3 extends over 15 amino acids. CDR1 and CDR2 (germline): SQVTM, ANQGSEA. The variable domain in full, with the rest retrieved from reference TRBV29-1 and TRBJ2-6, is SAVISQKPSRDICQRGTSLTIQCQVDSQVTMMFWYRQQPGQSLTLIATANQGSEATYESGFVIDKFPISRPNLTFSTLTVSNMSPEDSSIYLCSVAGQGTGANVLTFGAGSRLTVL.

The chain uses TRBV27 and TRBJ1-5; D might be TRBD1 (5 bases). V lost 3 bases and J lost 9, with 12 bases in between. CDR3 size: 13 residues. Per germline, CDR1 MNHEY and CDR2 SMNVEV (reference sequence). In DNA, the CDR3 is TGTGCCAGCAGTTTGGGGCCAAGGGGGCCCCAGCATTTT. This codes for CASSLGPRGPQHF.

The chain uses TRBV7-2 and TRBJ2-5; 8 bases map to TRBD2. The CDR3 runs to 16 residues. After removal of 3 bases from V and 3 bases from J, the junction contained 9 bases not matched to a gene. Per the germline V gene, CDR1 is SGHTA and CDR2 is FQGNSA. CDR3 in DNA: TGTGCCAGCAGCTTGGGGGGAGGAGCGGGAGAAGAGACCCAGTACTTC. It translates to CASSLGGGAGEETQYF. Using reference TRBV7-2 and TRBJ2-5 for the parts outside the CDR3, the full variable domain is GAGVSQSPSNKVTEKGKDVELRCDPISGHTALYWYRQSLGQGLEFLIYFQGNSAPDKSGLPSDRFSAERTGGSVSTLTIQRTQQEDSAVYLCASSLGGGAGEETQYFGPGTRLLVL.

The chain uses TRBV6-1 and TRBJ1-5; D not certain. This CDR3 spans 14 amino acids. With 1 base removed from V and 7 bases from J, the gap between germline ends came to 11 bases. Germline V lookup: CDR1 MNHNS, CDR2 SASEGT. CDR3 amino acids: CASSEVRGFQPQHF. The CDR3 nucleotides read TGTGCCAGCAGTGAAGTGCGCGGGTTCCAGCCCCAGCATTTT.

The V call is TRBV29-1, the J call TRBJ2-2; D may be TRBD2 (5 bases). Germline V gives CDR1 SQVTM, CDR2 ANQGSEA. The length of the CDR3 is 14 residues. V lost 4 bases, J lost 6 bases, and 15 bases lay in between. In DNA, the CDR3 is TGCAGCGTTGTCGAGGGCGTGGATTCCGGGGAGCTGTTTTTT. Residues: CSVVEGVDSGELFF.